This TCR beta chain was observed in a study of tumor-infiltrating lymphocytes in primary liver carcinoma. Co-extraction of both nucleic acids (RNA and DNA) used 20-30 mg of unsorted bulk tissue. TCR beta cDNA was reverse-transcribed from 500 to 550 ng of total RNA. The reaction used a constant-region primer and ProtoScript II reverse transcriptase. Libraries covering TCR beta were generated through three nested multiplex PCR rounds (using a slightly modified ARM-PCR). The two initial PCR rounds, nine to eleven cycles each, used TRBV1-TRBV30 forward and C-beta reverse primers. MiXCR, applied by TCRdb to the multiplex PCR reads, yields one record per CDR3 protein. The sample has approximately 110,000 distinct CDR3 sequences, around 60% seen once. The germline V gene encodes CDR1 SGHNT and CDR2 YENEEA. Trimming removed 4 bases from V and 8 bases from J, with 24 bases in between. The CDR3 is made up of 17 amino acids.

V is TRBV11-3 and J is TRBJ2-1; D might be TRBD2 (5 bases). The receptor was derived from a woman aged 55-70 years with primary liver carcinoma and hepatitis B virus infection. Sample: liver tumor tissue from sampling region 1. Subset defined: tumor region T1, superior pole. The CDR3 DNA is TGTGCCAGCAGCTCAGGTCGTGGGGAGTGGGTTGTCGATGAGCAGTTCTTC. It yields the protein CASSSGRGEWVVDEQFF.